The subject of this entry is one T cell receptor (beta chain). Antigen specificity is unknown. The sample originates from a study of cytomegalovirus exposure and HLA in healthy donors. Across the study: The roughly 120 validation repertoires, a later analysis reported, used the same platform as the approximately 670 first-cohort repertoires. General study findings and limits: The CMV antigen specificity of a few CMV-associated chains was confirmed through in vitro analysis. A subsequent analysis found that TCR clusters from the first cohort also tended to co-occur in the roughly 120 validation repertoires, with about 94% of cluster scores above 0. Across donors, most TCRs were seen rarely, yet some public ones were widespread.

V dropped 5 bases and J dropped 3; count of bases not matched to a gene: 5. This CDR3 region has 15 residues. Germline loops: CDR1 SEHNR, CDR2 FQNEAQ (reference sequence). Sequencing used immunoSEQ multiplex PCR; TCRdb keeps in-frame clones, though not all of them. The sample has about 200,000 clones, more than 75% seen once. The sample consisted of PBMCs. This receptor was obtained from a woman aged 18-30 years in good health and CMV-seropositive. V and J are TRBV7-9 and TRBJ2-1; 9 positions agree with TRBD1. Here the CDR3 DNA reads TGTGCCAGCAGCCAACCGGGACAGGGCTACAATGAGCAGTTCTTC. It yields the protein CASSQPGQGYNEQFF.